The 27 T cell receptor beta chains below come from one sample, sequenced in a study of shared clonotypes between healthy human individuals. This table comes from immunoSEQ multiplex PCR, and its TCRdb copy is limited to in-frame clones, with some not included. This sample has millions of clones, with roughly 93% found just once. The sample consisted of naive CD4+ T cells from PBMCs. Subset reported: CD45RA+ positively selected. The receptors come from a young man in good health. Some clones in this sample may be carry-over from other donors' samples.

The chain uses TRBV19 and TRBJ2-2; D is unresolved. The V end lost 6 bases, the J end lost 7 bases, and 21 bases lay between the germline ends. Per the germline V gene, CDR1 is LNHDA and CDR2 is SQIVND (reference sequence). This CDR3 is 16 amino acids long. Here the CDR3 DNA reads TGTGCCAGTAGCCAGTCTAGGGCTAGTGGGATCGGGGAGCTGTTTTTT. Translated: CASSQSRASGIGELFF. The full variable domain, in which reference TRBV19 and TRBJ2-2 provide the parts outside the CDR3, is DGGITQSPKYLFRKEGQNVTLSCEQNLNHDAMYWYRQDPGQGLRLIYYSQIVNDFQKGDIAEGYSVSREKKESFPLTVTSAQKNPTAFYLCASSQSRASGIGELFFGEGSRLTVL.

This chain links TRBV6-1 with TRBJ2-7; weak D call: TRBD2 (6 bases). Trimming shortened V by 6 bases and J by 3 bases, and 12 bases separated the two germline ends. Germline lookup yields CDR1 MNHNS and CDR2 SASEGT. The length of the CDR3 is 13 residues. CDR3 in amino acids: CASRTMGGYEQYF. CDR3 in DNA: TGTGCCAGCAGGACTATGGGGGGCTACGAGCAGTACTTC.

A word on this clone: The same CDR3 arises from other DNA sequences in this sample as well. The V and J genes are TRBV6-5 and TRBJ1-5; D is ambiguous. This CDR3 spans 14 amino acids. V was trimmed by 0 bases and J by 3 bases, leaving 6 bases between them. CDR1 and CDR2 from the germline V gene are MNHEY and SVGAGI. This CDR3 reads CASSYSAINQPQHF. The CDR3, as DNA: TGTGCCAGCAGTTACTCGGCTATCAATCAGCCCCAGCATTTT.

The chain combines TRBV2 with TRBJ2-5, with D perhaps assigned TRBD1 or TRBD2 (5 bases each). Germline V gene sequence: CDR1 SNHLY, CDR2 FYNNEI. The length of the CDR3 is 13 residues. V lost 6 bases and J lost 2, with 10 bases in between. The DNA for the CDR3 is TGTGCCAGCAGGTGGGGGATGCAAGAGACCCAGTACTTC. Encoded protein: CASRWGMQETQYF.

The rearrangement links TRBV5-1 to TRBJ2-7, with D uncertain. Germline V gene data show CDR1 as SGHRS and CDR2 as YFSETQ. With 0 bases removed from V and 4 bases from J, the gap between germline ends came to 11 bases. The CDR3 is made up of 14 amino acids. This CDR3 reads CASSLVGREYEQYF. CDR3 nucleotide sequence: TGCGCCAGCAGCTTGGTTGGTAGAGAATACGAGCAGTACTTC.

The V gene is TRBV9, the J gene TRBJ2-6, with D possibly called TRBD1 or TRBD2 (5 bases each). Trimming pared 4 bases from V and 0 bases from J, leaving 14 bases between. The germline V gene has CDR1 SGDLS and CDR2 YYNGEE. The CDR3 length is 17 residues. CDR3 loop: CASSLRDRSSGANVLTF. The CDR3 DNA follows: TGTGCCAGCAGCTTACGGGACCGTAGCTCTGGGGCCAACGTCCTGACTTTC.

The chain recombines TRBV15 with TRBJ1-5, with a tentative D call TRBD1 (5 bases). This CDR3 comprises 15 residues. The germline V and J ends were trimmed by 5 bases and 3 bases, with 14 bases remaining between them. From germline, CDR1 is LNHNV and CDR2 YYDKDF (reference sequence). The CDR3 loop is CATSWEGSANQPQHF. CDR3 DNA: TGTGCCACCAGCTGGGAGGGGTCGGCCAATCAGCCCCAGCATTTT.

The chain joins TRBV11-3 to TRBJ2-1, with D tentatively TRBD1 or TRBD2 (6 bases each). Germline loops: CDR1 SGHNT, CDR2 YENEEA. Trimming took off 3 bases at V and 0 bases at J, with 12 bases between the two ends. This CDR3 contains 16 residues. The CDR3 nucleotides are TGTGCCAGCAGCTTTCGCGGGACAAACTCCTACAATGAGCAGTTCTTC. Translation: CASSFRGTNSYNEQFF.

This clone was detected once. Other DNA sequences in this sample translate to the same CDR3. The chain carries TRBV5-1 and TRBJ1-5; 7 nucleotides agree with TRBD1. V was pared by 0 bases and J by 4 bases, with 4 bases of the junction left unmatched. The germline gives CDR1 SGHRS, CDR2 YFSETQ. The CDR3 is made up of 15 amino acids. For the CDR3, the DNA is TGCGCCAGCAGCTTGGAAGGGGGCTTGAATCAGCCCCAGCATTTT. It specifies CASSLEGGLNQPQHF.

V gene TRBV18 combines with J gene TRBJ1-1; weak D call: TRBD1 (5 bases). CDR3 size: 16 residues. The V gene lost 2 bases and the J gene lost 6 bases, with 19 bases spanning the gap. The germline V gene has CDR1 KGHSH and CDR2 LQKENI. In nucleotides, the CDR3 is TGTGCCAGCTCACCAGGTCGGGGCGGTGATTGGGCTGAAGCTTTCTTT. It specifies CASSPGRGGDWAEAFF.

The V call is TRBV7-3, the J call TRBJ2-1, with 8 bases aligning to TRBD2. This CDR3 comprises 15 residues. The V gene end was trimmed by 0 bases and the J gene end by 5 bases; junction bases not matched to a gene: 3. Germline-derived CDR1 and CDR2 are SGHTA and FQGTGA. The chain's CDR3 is CASSLTREAHNEQFF. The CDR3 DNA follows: TGTGCCAGCAGCTTAACGCGGGAGGCCCACAATGAGCAGTTCTTC. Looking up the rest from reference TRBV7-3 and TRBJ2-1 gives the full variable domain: GAGVSQTPSNKVTEKGKYVELRCDPISGHTALYWYRQSLGQGPEFLIYFQGTGAADDSGLPNDRFFAVRPEGSVSTLKIQRTERGDSAVYLCASSLTREAHNEQFFGPGTRLTVL.

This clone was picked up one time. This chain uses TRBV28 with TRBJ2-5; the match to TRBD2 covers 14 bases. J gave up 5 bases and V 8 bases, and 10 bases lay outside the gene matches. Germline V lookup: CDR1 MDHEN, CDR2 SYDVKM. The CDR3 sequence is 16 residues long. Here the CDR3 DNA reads TGTGCCAGCGACGAGACTAGCGGGAGGGCCTGGGAGACCCAGTACTTC. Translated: CASDETSGRAWETQYF.

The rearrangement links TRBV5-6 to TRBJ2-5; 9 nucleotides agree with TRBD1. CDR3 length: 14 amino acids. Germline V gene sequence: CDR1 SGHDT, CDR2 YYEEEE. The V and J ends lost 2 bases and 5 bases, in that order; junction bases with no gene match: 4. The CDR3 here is CASSLQGATETQYF. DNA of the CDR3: TGTGCCAGCAGCTTACAGGGGGCGACGGAGACCCAGTACTTC.

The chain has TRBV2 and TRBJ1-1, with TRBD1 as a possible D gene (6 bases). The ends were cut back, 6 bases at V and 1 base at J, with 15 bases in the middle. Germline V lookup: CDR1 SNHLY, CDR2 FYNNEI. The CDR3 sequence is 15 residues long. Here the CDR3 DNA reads TGTGCCAGCAGGTCAGCCGGGACACAGAACACTGAAGCTTTCTTT. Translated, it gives CASRSAGTQNTEAFF. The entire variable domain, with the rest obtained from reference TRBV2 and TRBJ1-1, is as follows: EPEVTQTPSHQVTQMGQEVILRCVPISNHLYFYWYRQILGQKVEFLVSFYNNEISEKSEIFDDQFSVERPDGSNFTLKIRSTKLEDSAMYFCASRSAGTQNTEAFFGQGTRLTVV.

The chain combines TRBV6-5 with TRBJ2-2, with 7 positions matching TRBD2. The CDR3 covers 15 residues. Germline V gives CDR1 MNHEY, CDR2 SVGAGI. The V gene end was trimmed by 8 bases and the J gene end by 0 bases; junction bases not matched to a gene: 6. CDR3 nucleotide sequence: TGTGCCAGCCCTTCCGGGGGGTCGAACACCGGGGAGCTGTTTTTT. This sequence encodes CASPSGGSNTGELFF.

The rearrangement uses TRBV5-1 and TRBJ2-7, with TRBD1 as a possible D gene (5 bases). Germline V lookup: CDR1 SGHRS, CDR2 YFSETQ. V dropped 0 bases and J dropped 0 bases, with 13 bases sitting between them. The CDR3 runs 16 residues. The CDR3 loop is CASSLAPQVISYEQYF. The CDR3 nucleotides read TGCGCCAGCAGCTTGGCCCCACAGGTGATCTCCTACGAGCAGTACTTC.

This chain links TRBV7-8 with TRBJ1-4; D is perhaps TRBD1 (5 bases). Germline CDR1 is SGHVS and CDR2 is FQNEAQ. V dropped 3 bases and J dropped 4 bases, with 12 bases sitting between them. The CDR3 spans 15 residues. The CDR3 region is CASSFKGRSNEKLFF. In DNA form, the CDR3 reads TGTGCCAGCAGCTTTAAGGGACGGAGTAATGAAAAACTGTTTTTT.

The CDR3 here is CASSRTAGVQGEQYF. Here the CDR3 DNA reads TGTGCCAGCAGTCGCACAGCGGGAGTTCAAGGCGAGCAGTACTTC. V is TRBV6-5 and J is TRBJ2-7, with 8 bases aligning to TRBD2. V trimming: 5 bases; J trimming: 6 bases; junction bases outside the gene matches: 12. Germline CDR1 MNHEY, CDR2 SVGAGI. The CDR3 has 15 amino acids.

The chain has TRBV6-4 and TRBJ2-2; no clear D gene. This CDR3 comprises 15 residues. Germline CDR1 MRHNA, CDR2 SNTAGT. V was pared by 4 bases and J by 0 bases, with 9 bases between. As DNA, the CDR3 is TGTGCCAGCAGTGCGATCCACGCGAACACCGGGGAGCTGTTTTTT. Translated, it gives CASSAIHANTGELFF.

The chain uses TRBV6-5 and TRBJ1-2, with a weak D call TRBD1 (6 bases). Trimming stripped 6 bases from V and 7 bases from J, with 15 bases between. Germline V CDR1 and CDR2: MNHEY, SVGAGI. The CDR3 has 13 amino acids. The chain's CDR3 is CASSYNREFGYTF. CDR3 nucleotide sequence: TGTGCCAGCAGCTACAACAGGGAATTTGGCTACACCTTC.

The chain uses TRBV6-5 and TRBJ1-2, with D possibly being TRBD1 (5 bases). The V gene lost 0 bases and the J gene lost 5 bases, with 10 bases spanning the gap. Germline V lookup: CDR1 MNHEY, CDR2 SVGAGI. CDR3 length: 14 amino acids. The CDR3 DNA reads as TGTGCCAGCAGTTACTCCGGGGGTAAATATGGCTACACCTTC. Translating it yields CASSYSGGKYGYTF.

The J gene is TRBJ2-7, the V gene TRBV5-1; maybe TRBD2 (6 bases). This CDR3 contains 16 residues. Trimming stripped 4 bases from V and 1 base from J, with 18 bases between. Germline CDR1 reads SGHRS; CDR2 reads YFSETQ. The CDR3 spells CASSRGWDGESYEQYF. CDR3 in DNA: TGCGCCAGCAGCCGGGGGTGGGACGGAGAATCCTACGAGCAGTACTTC. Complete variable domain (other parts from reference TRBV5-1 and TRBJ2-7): KAGVTQTPRYLIKTRGQQVTLSCSPISGHRSVSWYQQTPGQGLQFLFEYFSETQRNKGNFPGRFSGRQFSNSRSEMNVSTLELGDSALYLCASSRGWDGESYEQYFGPGTRLTVT.

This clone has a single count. Written as DNA, the CDR3 is TGTGCCATCAGTGAGCTGGCACCCCATATACCTCCCTCCAACTATGGCTACACCTTC. Translation: CAISELAPHIPPSNYGYTF. This chain links TRBV10-3 with TRBJ1-2; D is unresolved. V was shortened by 2 bases and J by 2 bases, with 24 bases between the two germline ends. The germline CDR1 and CDR2 sequences are ENHRY and SYGVKD. The CDR3 has 19 amino acids.

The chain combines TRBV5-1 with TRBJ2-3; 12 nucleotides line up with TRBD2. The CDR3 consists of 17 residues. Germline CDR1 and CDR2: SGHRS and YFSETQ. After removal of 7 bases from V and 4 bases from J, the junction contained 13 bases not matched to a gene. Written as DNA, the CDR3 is TGCGCCAGCGGGGCCGGGACTAGCGGGTCCGTCCCAGATACGCAGTATTTT. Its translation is CASGAGTSGSVPDTQYF.

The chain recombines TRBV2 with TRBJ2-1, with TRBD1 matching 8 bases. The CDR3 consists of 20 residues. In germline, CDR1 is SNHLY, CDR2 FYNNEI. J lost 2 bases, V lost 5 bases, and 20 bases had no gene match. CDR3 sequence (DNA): TGTGCCAGCAGTACCCCTCAGACAGGGGCCCCCAGCGGAGCCTACAATGAGCAGTTCTTC. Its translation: CASSTPQTGAPSGAYNEQFF.

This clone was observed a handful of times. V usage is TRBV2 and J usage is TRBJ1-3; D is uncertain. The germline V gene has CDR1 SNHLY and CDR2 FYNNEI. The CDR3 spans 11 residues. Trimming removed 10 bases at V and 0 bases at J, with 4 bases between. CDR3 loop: CATHSGNTIYF. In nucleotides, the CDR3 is TGTGCCACCCACTCTGGAAACACCATATATTTT. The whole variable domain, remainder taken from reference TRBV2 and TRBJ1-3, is EPEVTQTPSHQVTQMGQEVILRCVPISNHLYFYWYRQILGQKVEFLVSFYNNEISEKSEIFDDQFSVERPDGSNFTLKIRSTKLEDSAMYFCATHSGNTIYFGEGSWLTVV.

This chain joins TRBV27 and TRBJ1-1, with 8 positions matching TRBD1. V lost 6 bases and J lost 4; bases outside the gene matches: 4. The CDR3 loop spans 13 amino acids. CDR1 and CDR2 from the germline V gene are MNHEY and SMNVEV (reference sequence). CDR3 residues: CASRRTGTTEAFF. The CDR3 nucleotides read TGTGCCAGCAGACGGACAGGGACCACTGAAGCTTTCTTT.